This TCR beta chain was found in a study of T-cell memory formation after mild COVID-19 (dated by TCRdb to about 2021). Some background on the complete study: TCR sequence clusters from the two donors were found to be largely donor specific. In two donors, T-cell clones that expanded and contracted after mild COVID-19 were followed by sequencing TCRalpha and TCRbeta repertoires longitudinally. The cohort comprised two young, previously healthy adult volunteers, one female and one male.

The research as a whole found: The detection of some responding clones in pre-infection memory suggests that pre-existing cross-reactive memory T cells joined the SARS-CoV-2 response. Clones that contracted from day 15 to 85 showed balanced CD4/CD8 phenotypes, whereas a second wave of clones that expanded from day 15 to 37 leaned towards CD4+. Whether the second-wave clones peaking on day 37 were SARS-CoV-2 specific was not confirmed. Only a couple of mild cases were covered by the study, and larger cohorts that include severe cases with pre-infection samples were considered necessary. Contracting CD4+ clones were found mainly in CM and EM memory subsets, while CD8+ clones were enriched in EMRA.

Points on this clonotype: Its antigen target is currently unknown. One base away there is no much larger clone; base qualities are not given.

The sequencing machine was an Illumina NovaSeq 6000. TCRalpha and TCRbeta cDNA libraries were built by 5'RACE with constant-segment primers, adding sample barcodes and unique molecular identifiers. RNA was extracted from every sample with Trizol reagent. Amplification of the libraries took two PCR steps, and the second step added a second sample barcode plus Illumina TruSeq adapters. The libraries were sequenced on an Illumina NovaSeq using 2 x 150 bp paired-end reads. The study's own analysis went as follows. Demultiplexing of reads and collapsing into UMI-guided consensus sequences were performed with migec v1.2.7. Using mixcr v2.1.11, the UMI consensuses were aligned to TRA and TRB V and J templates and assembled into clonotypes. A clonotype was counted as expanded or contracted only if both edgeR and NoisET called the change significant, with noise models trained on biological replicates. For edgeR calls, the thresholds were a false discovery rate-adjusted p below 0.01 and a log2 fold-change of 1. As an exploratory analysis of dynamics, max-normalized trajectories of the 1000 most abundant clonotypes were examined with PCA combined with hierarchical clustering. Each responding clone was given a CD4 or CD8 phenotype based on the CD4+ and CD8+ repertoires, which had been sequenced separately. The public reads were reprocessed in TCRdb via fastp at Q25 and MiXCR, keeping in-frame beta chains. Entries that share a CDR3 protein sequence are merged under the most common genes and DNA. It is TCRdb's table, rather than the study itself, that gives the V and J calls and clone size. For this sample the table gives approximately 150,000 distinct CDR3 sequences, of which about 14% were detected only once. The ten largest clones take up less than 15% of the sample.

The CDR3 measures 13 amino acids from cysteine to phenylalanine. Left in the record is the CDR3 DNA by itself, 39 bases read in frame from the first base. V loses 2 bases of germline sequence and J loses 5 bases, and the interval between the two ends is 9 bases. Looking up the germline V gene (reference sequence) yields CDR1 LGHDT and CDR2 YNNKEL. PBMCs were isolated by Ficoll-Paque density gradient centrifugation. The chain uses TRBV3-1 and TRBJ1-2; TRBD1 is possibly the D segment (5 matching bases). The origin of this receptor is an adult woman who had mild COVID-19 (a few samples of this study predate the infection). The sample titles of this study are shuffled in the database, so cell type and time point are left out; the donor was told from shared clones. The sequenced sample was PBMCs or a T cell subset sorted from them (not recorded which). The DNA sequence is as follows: TGTGCCAGCAGCCAACAGGGTCGGTATGGCTACACCTTC. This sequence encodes CASSQQGRYGYTF.